These T cell receptor beta chains were read from a single sample in a study of blood T cell repertoires in COVID-19. TCRdb keeps only in-frame clones here, not all; method: immunoSEQ multiplex PCR. The sample carries 220,000 or so clones, under 90% recorded once. The sequencing input was peripheral blood. The receptor set was obtained from a man aged 55 to 70 who had recovered from COVID-19. Each CDR3 is given with its conserved first and last residue. A D gene is named only where the DNA matches it firmly. Not all rows give a size; the values are once, few, many and, for expanded clones, a class.

>TRBV6-6|-|TRBJ1-5|-
CASSYSRADSNQPQHF
TGTGCCAGCAGTTACTCGAGGGCGGATAGCAATCAGCCCCAGCATTTT
>TRBV7-2|-|TRBJ1-1|-
CASSLEQGTEAFF
TGTGCCAGCAGCTTAGAACAGGGCACTGAAGCTTTCTTT
>TRBV6-6|TRBD2|TRBJ2-1|-
CASSRTSGWNEQFF
TGTGCCAGCAGCCGAACTAGCGGGTGGAATGAGCAGTTCTTC
>TRBV5-1|-|TRBJ2-7|-
CASSLQASRYEQYF
TGCGCCAGCAGCCTGCAGGCGTCTCGCTACGAGCAGTACTTC
>TRBV6-5|-|TRBJ2-7|-
CASSYSRGSYEQYF
TGTGCCAGCAGTTACTCTAGAGGCTCCTACGAGCAGTACTTC
>TRBV7-8|-|TRBJ1-2|-
CASSYLAGAEGYTF
TGTGCCAGCAGCTACCTGGCGGGGGCGGAAGGCTACACCTTC
>TRBV4-1|-|TRBJ2-5|-
CASSQVRGMGETQYF
TGCGCCAGCAGCCAAGTTAGAGGGATGGGAGAGACCCAGTACTTC
>TRBV5-1|TRBD1|TRBJ2-2|few
CASSSGSSGGPGELFF
TGCGCCAGCAGCTCCGGATCATCAGGGGGACCCGGGGAGCTGTTTTTT
>TRBV2|-|TRBJ2-3|-
CASRRDSTRNTQYF
TGTGCCAGCCGGCGGGACTCAACACGGAATACGCAGTATTTT
>TRBV7-3|TRBD2|TRBJ2-1|-
CASSLLAGVGGKQFF
TGTGCCAGCAGCCTCCTAGCGGGAGTGGGCGGTAAGCAGTTCTTC
>TRBV6-5|TRBD1|TRBJ1-2|-
CASSLDRGLGGYTF
TGTGCCAGCAGTCTGGACAGGGGGCTCGGTGGCTACACCTTC
>TRBV30|-|TRBJ1-5|-
CAWSGRAGNQPQHF
TGTGCCTGGAGTGGGAGGGCAGGCAATCAGCCCCAGCATTTT
>TRBV25-1|TRBD2|TRBJ2-7|-
CASSEGGASRTYEQYF
TGTGCCAGCAGTGAGGGAGGGGCTAGCAGAACCTACGAGCAGTACTTC
>TRBV6-1|-|TRBJ1-1|-
CASSEAPPGTEAFF
TGTGCCAGCAGTGAAGCGCCCCCGGGGACTGAAGCTTTCTTT
>TRBV20-1|-|TRBJ1-5|-
CSASHNQPQHF
TGCAGTGCTAGTCACAATCAGCCCCAGCATTTT
>TRBV24-1|TRBD2|TRBJ2-2|-
CATSDSGEGLFF
TGTGCCACCAGTGATAGCGGGGAGGGGCTGTTTTTT
>TRBV6-2/TRBV6-3|-|TRBJ2-1|-
CASSYPGLQFF
TGTGCCAGCAGTTACCCGGGACTCCAATTCTTC
>TRBV4-2|TRBD2|TRBJ2-5|-
CASSQLRTSRETQYF
TGTGCCAGCAGCCAACTTAGGACTAGCCGGGAGACCCAGTACTTC
>TRBV7-3|TRBD2|TRBJ2-2|-
CASSSIPGLAAGELFF
TGTGCCAGCAGCTCTATCCCGGGACTAGCGGCCGGGGAGCTGTTTTTT
>TRBV7-7|TRBD1|TRBJ2-3|once
CASSLADRGAQYF
TGTGCCAGCAGCTTAGCGGACAGGGGTGCGCAGTATTTT
>TRBV15|TRBD1|TRBJ2-3|-
CATSRGDRSTDTQYF
TGTGCCACCAGCAGAGGGGACAGGAGCACAGATACGCAGTATTTT
>TRBV6-6|TRBD1|TRBJ1-4|-
CASRTGGNKLFF
TGTGCCAGCAGGACAGGGGGGAATAAACTGTTTTTT
>TRBV19|-|TRBJ1-2|few
CASKDGGGYGYTF
TGTGCCAGCAAAGACGGCGGAGGCTATGGCTACACCTTC
>TRBV7-3|TRBD2|TRBJ2-2|-
CASSLQAGVTGELFF
TGTGCCAGCAGCTTGCAAGCGGGAGTCACCGGGGAGCTGTTTTTT
>TRBV19|TRBD1|TRBJ2-1|few
CASSIEGTGEYEQFF
TGTGCCAGTAGTATAGAGGGGACAGGGGAGTATGAGCAGTTCTTC
>TRBV7-8|-|TRBJ2-1|once
CASSLRGTLAYNEQFF
TGTGCCAGCAGCTTAAGGGGTACATTAGCCTACAATGAGCAGTTCTTC
>TRBV9|-|TRBJ2-3|-
CASSDLSTDTQYF
TGTGCCAGCAGCGATTTAAGCACAGATACGCAGTATTTT
>TRBV5-1|-|TRBJ1-1|-
CASSLAGGNTEAFF
TGCGCCAGCAGCTTGGCGGGGGGAAACACTGAAGCTTTCTTT
>TRBV12-5|-|TRBJ2-1|-
CASGPPRGARYNEQFF
TGTGCTAGTGGTCCACCCCGGGGGGCCCGCTACAATGAGCAGTTCTTC
>TRBV27|TRBD2|TRBJ2-2|-
CASSLEERGATNSRNTGELFF
TGTGCCAGCAGTTTAGAAGAGCGGGGGGCTACTAATTCCCGGAACACCGGGGAGCTGTTTTTT
>TRBV28|-|TRBJ1-2|-
CASSLLAGANYGYTF
TGTGCCAGCAGTTTATTGGCAGGGGCTAACTATGGCTACACCTTC
>TRBV19|TRBD2|TRBJ2-7|once
CASSIGSGSGYEQYF
TGTGCCAGTAGTATCGGCAGCGGGAGTGGGTACGAGCAGTACTTC
>TRBV10-3|-|TRBJ2-5|-
CAISVGARGETQYF
TGTGCCATCAGTGTAGGGGCGCGGGGAGAGACCCAGTACTTC
>TRBV11-2|-|TRBJ2-1|-
CASSLRVNNEQFF
TGTGCCAGCAGCTTGAGGGTTAACAATGAGCAGTTCTTC
>TRBV6-2/TRBV6-3|TRBD2|TRBJ2-2|-
CASSPGQRGYTGELFF
TGTGCCAGCAGCCCTGGCCAGCGGGGGTACACCGGGGAGCTGTTTTTT
>TRBV6-5|-|TRBJ1-4|-
CASSQQQNIGKLFF
TGTGCCAGCAGCCAACAGCAAAACATCGGAAAACTGTTTTTT
>TRBV27|TRBD2|TRBJ2-7|-
CASSLGLADTYEQYF
TGTGCCAGCAGTTTAGGACTAGCGGATACCTACGAGCAGTACTTC
>TRBV4-3|TRBD1|TRBJ2-7|-
CASSQQQGYPYEQYF
TGCGCCAGCAGCCAGCAACAGGGGTATCCCTACGAGCAGTACTTC
>TRBV19|-|TRBJ1-1|many
CASGLREVEAFF
TGTGCCAGTGGGCTGCGGGAAGTCGAAGCTTTCTTT
>TRBV2|TRBD1|TRBJ2-2|-
CASRGTGNTGELFF
TGTGCCAGCAGGGGGACAGGGAACACCGGGGAGCTGTTTTTT
>TRBV20-1|TRBD2|TRBJ2-1|-
CSASAPGLAGPRYYNEQFF
TGCAGTGCTAGTGCTCCGGGACTAGCGGGACCCAGATACTACAATGAGCAGTTCTTC
>TRBV5-1|TRBD2|TRBJ2-7|-
CASTLLGGGLASREQYF
TGCGCCAGCACCTTATTAGGAGGGGGACTAGCTAGTCGGGAGCAGTACTTC
>TRBV18|-|TRBJ1-6|-
CASSGEAHNSPLHF
TGTGCCAGCTCCGGGGAAGCGCATAATTCACCCCTCCACTTT
>TRBV5-6|TRBD1|TRBJ1-5|-
CASSLRQGLGQPQHF
TGTGCCAGCAGCTTGAGACAGGGACTCGGTCAGCCCCAGCATTTT
>TRBV5-1|TRBD1|TRBJ1-1|-
CASSSGTGQNTEAFF
TGCGCCAGCAGCTCCGGGACAGGCCAGAACACTGAAGCTTTCTTT
>TRBV18|TRBD1|TRBJ2-3|-
CASSRTGDTDTQYF
TGTGCCAGCTCAAGGACAGGGGACACAGATACGCAGTATTTT
>TRBV5-6|TRBD2|TRBJ2-3|-
CASSWGTIPLTDTQYF
TGTGCCAGCAGCTGGGGGACTATCCCTCTCACAGATACGCAGTATTTT
>TRBV5-1|TRBD1|TRBJ1-6|few
CASSLSDRGGSPLHF
TGCGCCAGCAGCTTGTCGGACAGGGGAGGTTCACCCCTCCACTTT
>TRBV3-1/TRBV3-2|TRBD2|TRBJ2-1|-
CASSLLGGRKAYNEQFF
TGTGCCAGCAGCCTTCTCGGCGGGAGAAAGGCCTACAATGAGCAGTTCTTC
>TRBV25-1|-|TRBJ1-2|few
CASSYKANYGYTF
TGTGCCAGCAGTTACAAAGCTAACTATGGCTACACCTTC